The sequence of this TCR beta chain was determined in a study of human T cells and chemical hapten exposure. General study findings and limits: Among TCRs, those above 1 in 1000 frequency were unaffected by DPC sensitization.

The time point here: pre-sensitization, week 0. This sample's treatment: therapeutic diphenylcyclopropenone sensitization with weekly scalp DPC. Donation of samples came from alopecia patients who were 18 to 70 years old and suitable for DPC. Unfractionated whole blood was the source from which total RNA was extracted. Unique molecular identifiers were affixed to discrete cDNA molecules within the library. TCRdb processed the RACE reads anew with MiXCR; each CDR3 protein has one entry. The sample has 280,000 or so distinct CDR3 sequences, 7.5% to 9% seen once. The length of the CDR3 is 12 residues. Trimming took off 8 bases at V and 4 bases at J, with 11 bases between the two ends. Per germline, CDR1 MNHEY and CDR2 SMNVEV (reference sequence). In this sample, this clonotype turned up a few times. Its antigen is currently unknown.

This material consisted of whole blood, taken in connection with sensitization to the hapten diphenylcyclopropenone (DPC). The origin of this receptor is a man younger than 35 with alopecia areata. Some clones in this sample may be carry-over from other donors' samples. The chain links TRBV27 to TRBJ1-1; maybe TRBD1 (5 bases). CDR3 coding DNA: TGTGCCAGCGGAAGACAGCCCACTGAAGCTTTCTTT. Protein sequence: CASGRQPTEAFF.